A selection of T cell receptor beta chains follows, all from one sample in a study of blood T cell repertoires in COVID-19. Generated by immunoSEQ multiplex PCR, the TCRdb table keeps only in-frame clones and is missing some. The table lists tens of thousands of clones, more than 65% of them singletons, with 5.4% in the top ten. The sample comprised peripheral blood. These receptors were taken from a woman of 80 years or more with active or convalescent COVID-19. Both conserved end residues are trimmed from each CDR3. Fields, in order: V gene, J gene, D gene, CDR3 protein. D genes are given only for firm matches.

TRBV5-1	TRBJ1-3	TRBD1	ASSLEQGSSGNTIY
TRBV7-6	TRBJ2-1	TRBD2	ASSPRTSGSYNEQF
TRBV7-9	TRBJ1-2	-	ASSLSLSFSTASDGYT
TRBV11-2	TRBJ2-7	TRBD2	ASSYSSGTPAYEQY
TRBV18	TRBJ2-1	-	ASSPDLGPFNEQF
TRBV3-1/TRBV3-2	TRBJ2-7	-	ASSPGLRYPYEQY
TRBV3-1/TRBV3-2	TRBJ1-5	TRBD1	ASSQPGGGQPQH
TRBV12-5	TRBJ2-3	-	ASARGMRNTQY
TRBV5-6	TRBJ1-2	TRBD1	ASSFRDSINGYT
TRBV4-1	TRBJ2-7	-	ASSQDASYEQY
TRBV9	TRBJ2-2	-	ASSVVPKGLSGELF
TRBV14	TRBJ2-5	TRBD1	ASSPFRYIQGPGETQY
TRBV20-1	TRBJ2-5	-	SASQSAGRETQY
TRBV7-2	TRBJ1-1	-	ASSLLSRGTEAF
TRBV18	TRBJ1-2	TRBD1	ASSTGTGNYGYT
TRBV27	TRBJ1-2	TRBD1	ASRLGSGGYGYT
TRBV19	TRBJ1-1	-	ASTEMRGSPNTEAF
TRBV27	TRBJ1-2	TRBD1	ASSQRTGSNYGYT
TRBV6-5	TRBJ1-5	-	ASSSRGAPSNQPQH
TRBV2	TRBJ2-5	TRBD2	ASSDLAGAVFETQY
TRBV9	TRBJ2-1	-	ASSVATVNSYNEQF
TRBV27	TRBJ1-5	-	ASSLRMTASNQPQH
TRBV19	TRBJ2-3	-	ASSTQGSTDTQY
TRBV11-1	TRBJ2-3	-	ASSYHRDTQY
TRBV6-1	TRBJ2-7	-	ASSEALKGAYEQY
TRBV7-2	TRBJ1-1	TRBD1	ASSPYRGGNTEAF
TRBV6-2/TRBV6-3	TRBJ1-5	TRBD1	ASRYRQGAMNQPQH
TRBV6-5	TRBJ2-3	-	ASSRRTDTQY
TRBV6-2/TRBV6-3	TRBJ1-2	TRBD1	ASSPTGTNYGYT
TRBV5-4	TRBJ2-2	-	ASSLSDTGELF
TRBV7-2	TRBJ2-5	TRBD2	ASTLLAGGPRETQY
TRBV5-1	TRBJ2-5	TRBD2	ASSGAGGRETQY
TRBV7-2	TRBJ2-5	TRBD2	ASSRTSGGGETQY
TRBV18	TRBJ2-3	TRBD2	ASSRTGPGGGTDTQY
TRBV5-4	TRBJ2-5	TRBD2	ASSPGRGRGETQY
TRBV3-1/TRBV3-2	TRBJ2-7	-	ASSQEFAAATLDEQY
TRBV19	TRBJ2-1	TRBD1	ASSTSSYEQGAKINEQF
TRBV12-1	TRBJ2-2	-	ASAPICLAGEIGELF
TRBV27	TRBJ1-5	-	ASSPTIEQVPQPQH
TRBV3-1/TRBV3-2	TRBJ1-4	-	ASSQVFGVFEKLF
TRBV5-1	TRBJ2-1	-	ASSSGGSSYNEQF
TRBV11-2	TRBJ2-7	-	ASSHELQVRTYEQY
TRBV7-3	TRBJ1-6	-	ASSSRDSPSSPLH
TRBV18	TRBJ1-1	-	ASSTTANTEAF
TRBV5-1	TRBJ2-7	TRBD2	ASSRRLSGGSYEQY
TRBV12-3/TRBV12-4	TRBJ2-3	-	ASRPGGDTQY
TRBV7-9	TRBJ2-7	TRBD2	ASSLDDLAGGAEQY
TRBV6-5	TRBJ2-7	-	ASSYSLRRSYEQY
TRBV12-5	TRBJ1-1	-	ASGRRSTEAF
TRBV19	TRBJ1-1	TRBD1	ASRTATGGNTEAF
TRBV2	TRBJ2-3	-	ASSSTRGTDTQY
TRBV11-2	TRBJ2-2	TRBD2	ASSLAGEGTGELF
TRBV5-1	TRBJ2-3	-	ASSLDVGHTDTQY
TRBV28	TRBJ1-1	-	ASKPHHGGGYTEAF